This T cell receptor beta chain was sequenced during a study of T cells in localized non-small cell lung cancer. Comment on this clone: As yet, its antigen is unknown.

General observations from the study: The study detected a median approximately 57 of the top 100 tumor clones in adjacent lung.

Assay used: immunoSEQ multiplex PCR; TCRdb lists only in-frame clones, some missing. The table records around 35,000 clones, roughly 75% of them present only once. J was trimmed by 6 bases and V by 6 bases; bases with no gene match: 7. Germline V gives CDR1 LNHDA, CDR2 SQIVND (reference sequence). CDR3 length equals 14 residues. The chain employs TRBV19 and TRBJ2-2, with 7 bases aligning to TRBD1. The source material was peripheral blood, sampled before any cancer treatment. The TCR originated in a male donor at least 60 years old with stage III squamous cell lung carcinoma. The CDR3 DNA follows: TGTGCCAGTAGCCAAAGCCAGGGGGCCGGGGAGCTGTTTTTT. Protein product: CASSQSQGAGELFF.